One sample yielded the 15 T cell receptor beta chains listed below, sequenced in a study of molecular identifiers for immune sequencing clone quantification. MiXCR, applied by TCRdb to the PCR reads, yields one record per CDR3 protein. Of about half a million distinct CDR3 sequences in the sample, over 20% were seen once. The source material was naive CD8+ T cells from blood, with Jurkat cell RNA spiked in. Regarding subset: FACS-sorted CD8+CD4-CCR7+CD45RA+ naive T cells. The receptors come from a human donor in good health. Some libraries in this study had Jurkat cell RNA spiked in.

Many counts were recorded for this clonotype. V gene TRBV3-1 combines with J gene TRBJ1-5; D is undetermined. Germline lookup yields CDR1 LGHDT and CDR2 YNNKEL (reference sequence). CDR3 size: 14 residues. The V gene lost 1 base and the J gene lost 6 bases, with 10 bases spanning the gap. The CDR3 loop is CASSQGRGIQPQHF. CDR3 bases: TGTGCCAGCAGCCAAGGTCGAGGGATTCAGCCCCAGCATTTT.

The table lists this clonotype with many counts. The V call is TRBV28, the J call TRBJ1-2; D is unclear. The V end lost 7 bases, the J end lost 4 bases, and 13 bases lay between the germline ends. This CDR3 comprises 13 residues. Germline V gives CDR1 MDHEN, CDR2 SYDVKM. The CDR3 here is CASNGELIYGYTF. The CDR3 DNA sequence: TGTGCCAGCAATGGGGAGTTAATCTATGGCTACACCTTC.

The rearrangement links TRBV19 to TRBJ2-1; D may be TRBD2 (6 bases). This CDR3 comprises 16 residues. In germline, CDR1 is LNHDA, CDR2 SQIVND (reference sequence). V shed 5 bases and J shed 4 bases, with 18 bases lying between them. The CDR3 reads CASSLGWRARYNEQFF. The DNA for the CDR3 is TGTGCCAGTAGTCTGGGTTGGAGGGCGCGGTACAATGAGCAGTTCTTC. The entire variable domain, with the rest obtained from reference TRBV19 and TRBJ2-1, is as follows: DGGITQSPKYLFRKEGQNVTLSCEQNLNHDAMYWYRQDPGQGLRLIYYSQIVNDFQKGDIAEGYSVSREKKESFPLTVTSAQKNPTAFYLCASSLGWRARYNEQFFGPGTRLTVL.

This clonotype has ten or more counts. The chain links TRBV13 to TRBJ2-3, with 12 bases fitting TRBD2. Germline V gives CDR1 PRHDT, CDR2 FYEKMQ (reference sequence). V shed 5 bases, J shed 4 bases, and the junction held 7 bases outside the gene matches. This CDR3 is built from 16 residues. In nucleotides, the CDR3 is TGTGCCAGCAGCCCTCTAGCGGGAGGGCCCGCAGATACGCAGTATTTT. Protein: CASSPLAGGPADTQYF.

A word on this clonotype: This clone may be a read error of a much larger clone one base away. This rearrangement joins TRBV11-2 to TRBJ1-1; 10 bases fit TRBD1. Germline CDR1 SGHAT, CDR2 FQNNGV. The CDR3 is 17 amino acids. Here the CDR3 reads CASSLDQTGGMGTAAFF. CDR3 bases: TGTGCCAGCAGCTTAGATCAGACAGGGGGCATGGGCACTGCAGCTTTCTTT.

This clonotype occurred a few times. V is TRBV9 and J is TRBJ2-3, with 7 bases identical to TRBD1. J was trimmed by 2 bases and V by 0 bases; bases with no gene match: 3. Germline values: CDR1 SGDLS, CDR2 YYNGEE. The CDR3 consists of 15 residues. The CDR3, as DNA: TGTGCCAGCAGCGTAGCGACAGGGCACACAGATACGCAGTATTTT. Protein product: CASSVATGHTDTQYF.

This rearrangement joins TRBV20-1 to TRBJ2-5; D may be TRBD1 (6 bases). The germline V gene has CDR1 DFQATT and CDR2 SNEGSKA (reference sequence). Trimming removed 0 bases at V and 4 bases at J, with 9 bases between. This CDR3 is built from 13 residues. The CDR3 bases are TGCAGTGCTAGAGAGTGGACAGCAGAGACCCAGTACTTC. Translated, it gives CSAREWTAETQYF.

This chain links TRBV7-6 with TRBJ2-1, with 7 bases lining up with TRBD2. The CDR3 consists of 14 residues. The J segment lost 9 bases and the V segment lost 1 base, leaving 6 bases of the junction unmatched. Germline V gene lookup returns CDR1 SGHVS and CDR2 FNYEAQ. This CDR3 is CASSLGARGGEQFF. As DNA, the CDR3 is TGTGCCAGCAGCTTAGGAGCGCGCGGGGGTGAGCAGTTCTTC. Supplemented by reference TRBV7-6 and TRBJ2-1, the full variable domain reads GAGVSQSPRYKVTKRGQDVALRCDPISGHVSLYWYRQALGQGPEFLTYFNYEAQQDKSGLPNDRFSAERPEGSISTLTIQRTEQRDSAMYRCASSLGARGGEQFFGPGTRLTVL.

Only a few counts were recorded for this clonotype. The chain combines TRBV6-6 with TRBJ1-5, with 7 bases matching TRBD1. Trimming at V came to 5 bases and at J to 5 bases, leaving 3 bases not matched to a gene. The germline CDR1 and CDR2 sequences are MNHNY and SVGAGI (reference sequence). The CDR3 totals 13 residues. DNA of the CDR3: TGTGCCAGCAGTCCGACAGGGTATCAGCCCCAGCATTTT. It specifies CASSPTGYQPQHF.

This rearrangement joins TRBV9 to TRBJ2-3; D might be TRBD1 or TRBD2, each matching 5 bases. The V end lost 0 bases, the J end lost 2 bases, and 10 bases lay between the germline ends. From germline, CDR1 is SGDLS and CDR2 YYNGEE. CDR3 length equals 15 residues. Written as DNA, the CDR3 is TGTGCCAGCAGCGTAGGACAGACTAACACAGATACGCAGTATTTT. Amino acid sequence: CASSVGQTNTDTQYF.

This clonotype was seen a few times. The gene calls are TRBV6-5 and TRBJ2-3; D remains unclear. V lost 2 bases and J 1 base, leaving 10 bases between the germline ends. The CDR3 spans 15 residues. The germline V gene has CDR1 MNHEY and CDR2 SVGAGI. CDR3 DNA sequence: TGTGCCAGCAGTTACAGTGTGGTGGGCACAGATACGCAGTATTTT. Translated, it gives CASSYSVVGTDTQYF.

The V gene is TRBV7-6, the J gene TRBJ2-7, with D maybe TRBD1 (6 bases). Trimming pared 7 bases from V and 9 bases from J, leaving 25 bases between. The CDR3 runs to 15 residues. The germline CDR1 and CDR2 sequences are SGHVS and FNYEAQ. Here the CDR3 reads CASMQRYYPGVGQYF. DNA for the CDR3: TGTGCCAGCATGCAACGATATTACCCAGGGGTCGGGCAGTACTTC.

V and J are TRBV20-1 and TRBJ2-7; maybe TRBD1 (6 bases). This CDR3 is built from 14 residues. Per the germline V gene, CDR1 is DFQATT and CDR2 is SNEGSKA (reference sequence). The V end lost 5 bases, the J end lost 3 bases, and 17 bases lay between the germline ends. Here the CDR3 DNA reads TGCAGTGCTGCAGCCGGGATCAGGGGCTACGAGCAGTACTTC. Its translation is CSAAAGIRGYEQYF.

The chain joins TRBV27 to TRBJ2-7, with D perhaps assigned TRBD1 or TRBD2 (5 bases each). CDR1 is MNHEY, CDR2 SMNVEV, per germline (reference sequence). CDR3 length: 14 residues. The V end was cut by 5 bases, the J end by 4 bases, with 15 bases between. The CDR3 loop is CASSPSWGFYEQYF. For the CDR3, the DNA is TGTGCCAGCAGTCCCAGCTGGGGGTTTTACGAGCAGTACTTC.

This clonotype was counted many times. The chain links TRBV29-1 to TRBJ1-2; 7 nucleotides agree with TRBD1. CDR1 is SQVTM and CDR2 is ANQGSEA in the germline V gene. Germline trimming cut 6 bases from V and 2 bases from J; bases unmatched to any gene: 12. This CDR3 region has 15 residues. The CDR3, as DNA: TGCAGCGTGAATTTCGGGACAGCTAACAACTATGGCTACACCTTC. The encoded protein is CSVNFGTANNYGYTF.